These 17 T cell receptor beta chains were sequenced from one sample in a study of CD4 T cells in relation to SARS-CoV-2 and coronaviruses. Their cognate antigens are unknown. TCRdb's copy holds only in-frame clones and misses some; the assay was immunoSEQ multiplex PCR. The data contain about 43,000 clones, over 70% of them singletons. Sequenced: naive CD4+ T cells from PBMCs, cultured in vitro. The subset: naive CD4+ T cells isolated by negative enrichment. The receptors originated from an adult with COVID-19.

The chain recombines TRBV7-2 with TRBJ1-6; weak D call: TRBD1 (5 bases). CDR3 length: 15 amino acids. Germline-derived CDR1 and CDR2 are SGHTA and FQGNSA. Trimming removed 2 bases from V and 7 bases from J, with 12 bases in between. DNA of the CDR3: TGTGCCAGCAGCTTATTGGGGCCTGGCAATTCACCCCTCCACTTT. It is translated as CASSLLGPGNSPLHF.

This chain connects TRBV7-9 to TRBJ2-2, with TRBD1 matching over 7 bases. Germline CDR1 is SEHNR and CDR2 is FQNEAQ (reference sequence). This CDR3 comprises 13 residues. The trim removed 6 bases at V and 5 bases at J, leaving 3 bases unmatched. CDR3 DNA sequence: TGTGCCAGCAGACCGACAGGGACCGGGGAGCTGTTTTTT. This gives the protein CASRPTGTGELFF.

This clone was picked up a small number of times. The chain couples TRBV5-1 to TRBJ2-7; D gene unclear. The CDR3 totals 14 residues. The V end was cut by 7 bases, the J end by 2 bases, with 16 bases between. Germline lookup yields CDR1 SGHRS and CDR2 YFSETQ. DNA of the CDR3: TGCGCCAGCGCCATTGAGAAATACCCCTACGAGCAGTACTTC. Translation: CASAIEKYPYEQYF.

This clone has more than one count but fewer than ten. V usage is TRBV25-1 and J usage is TRBJ1-2, with a tentative D call TRBD1 (5 bases). V was pared by 1 base and J by 7 bases, with 13 bases between. Germline V gene data show CDR1 as MGHDK and CDR2 as SYGVNS. The CDR3 has 14 amino acids. The CDR3 DNA is TGTGCCAGCAGTGAATCCAGGAGGGGCGGTGGCTACACCTTC. Translating gives CASSESRRGGGYTF.

V gene TRBV18 combines with J gene TRBJ2-7, with D maybe TRBD1 (6 bases). The CDR3 consists of 14 residues. V was cut by 2 bases and J by 4 bases, with 12 bases left in between. Germline-derived CDR1 and CDR2 are KGHSH and LQKENI. This chain's CDR3 is CASSPARGSYEQYF. The CDR3 coding sequence is TGTGCCAGCTCACCAGCCAGGGGTTCATACGAGCAGTACTTC.

V is TRBV30 and J is TRBJ2-3; 13 positions agree with TRBD2. CDR1 and CDR2 (germline): GTSNPN, SVGIG (reference sequence). CDR3 length equals 16 residues. V lost 1 base, J lost 6 bases, and 7 bases stayed unmatched. The CDR3 DNA follows: TGTGCCTGGAGTGCCGCACTAGCGGGAGGGCCGGATACGCAGTATTTT. Its translation: CAWSAALAGGPDTQYF.

This clone was seen a few times. The gene calls are TRBV30 and TRBJ2-7; 8 bases map to TRBD1. The V gene end was trimmed by 3 bases and the J gene end by 6 bases; junction bases not matched to a gene: 7. Per the germline V gene, CDR1 is GTSNPN and CDR2 is SVGIG (reference sequence). This CDR3 has 13 amino acids. CDR3 DNA: TGTGCCTGGAGCGGACAGGGTTTGCTCGAGCAGTACTTC. Translation gives CAWSGQGLLEQYF. Together with reference TRBV30 and TRBJ2-7, the CDR3 gives the full variable domain: SQTIHQWPATLVQPVGSPLSLECTVEGTSNPNLYWYRQAAGRGLQLLFYSVGIGQISSEVPQNLSASRPQDRQFILSSKKLLLSDSGFYLCAWSGQGLLEQYFGPGTRLTVT.

The chain combines TRBV28 with TRBJ1-5; D unresolved. The CDR3 is 9 residues long. The V gene's germline CDR1 is MDHEN and CDR2 SYDVKM. V was cut by 6 bases and J by 10 bases, with 4 bases left in between. The CDR3 DNA is TGTGCCAGCAGCTCTCCCCAGCATTTT. Translated: CASSSPQHF.

This clone showed up just once. J is TRBJ1-6 and V is TRBV12-3 or TRBV12-4; D is ambiguous. V was shortened by 8 bases and J by 7 bases, with 12 bases between the two germline ends. The CDR3 is 13 amino acids. The DNA for the CDR3 is TGTGCCAGCTGGATTGAAGGCAATTCACCCCTCCACTTT. Protein product: CASWIEGNSPLHF.

The chain employs TRBV7-8 and TRBJ2-7; possibly TRBD1 for D (5 bases). The CDR3 is made up of 14 amino acids. The germline CDR1 and CDR2 sequences are SGHVS and FQNEAQ. Trimming left V 2 bases short and J 1 base short, with 9 bases between. The CDR3 nucleotides are TGTGCCAGCAGCTTACTAGACAGTTCCTACGAGCAGTACTTC. Translated, it gives CASSLLDSSYEQYF.

The V and J genes are TRBV29-1 and TRBJ2-7, with D possibly matching TRBD2 (7 bases). Germline CDR1 SQVTM, CDR2 ANQGSEA. The CDR3 sequence is 14 residues long. V lost 3 bases to trimming and J lost 5 bases, with 17 bases between them. CDR3 coding DNA: TGCAGCGTTGAGTATTATCAGGGGACTAACGAGCAGTACTTC. It yields the protein CSVEYYQGTNEQYF.

This clone has a handful of counts. This rearrangement joins TRBV5-4 to TRBJ1-3; D not certain. This CDR3 is built from 15 residues. Between the trimmed V and J ends, which lost 5 bases and 4 bases, there was a span of 16 bases. The germline gives CDR1 SGHNT, CDR2 YYREEE (reference sequence). The DNA of the CDR3 is TGTGCCAGCAGTCTGGACCCAACATACGGAAACACCATATATTTT. Its protein is CASSLDPTYGNTIYF.

V is TRBV5-1 and J is TRBJ1-1; D uncertain. Germline V gives CDR1 SGHRS, CDR2 YFSETQ. The CDR3 totals 13 residues. Between the trimmed V and J ends, which lost 5 bases and 5 bases, there was a span of 13 bases. CDR3 loop: CASRWYMGTEAFF. Written as DNA, the CDR3 is TGCGCCAGCAGGTGGTATATGGGAACTGAAGCTTTCTTT.

V usage is TRBV18 and J usage is TRBJ2-7, with D perhaps TRBD1 or TRBD2 (5 bases each). Trimming pared 6 bases from V and 0 bases from J, leaving 18 bases between. Germline loops: CDR1 KGHSH, CDR2 LQKENI. The CDR3 loop spans 16 amino acids. CDR3 in amino acids: CASSQTGTTSSYEQYF. DNA of the CDR3: TGTGCCAGCTCGCAAACCGGGACGACGAGCTCCTACGAGCAGTACTTC. Combining the CDR3 with reference TRBV18 and TRBJ2-7 gives the whole variable domain NAGVMQNPRHLVRRRGQEARLRCSPMKGHSHVYWYRQLPEEGLKFMVYLQKENIIDESGMPKERFSAEFPKEGPSILRIQQVVRGDSAAYFCASSQTGTTSSYEQYFGPGTRLTVT.

The J gene is TRBJ2-7, the V gene TRBV5-4; D not certain. V lost 4 bases and J 1 base, leaving 15 bases between the germline ends. Per germline, CDR1 SGHNT and CDR2 YYREEE (reference sequence). CDR3 length equals 15 residues. CDR3 residues: CASSTDWQASYEQYF. The CDR3 region has the DNA TGTGCCAGCAGCACCGACTGGCAGGCGTCCTACGAGCAGTACTTC.

This clone was seen once. The J gene is TRBJ2-5, the V gene TRBV28; 7 positions agree with TRBD1. The CDR3 totals 16 residues. The V segment lost 8 bases and the J segment 4 bases; nucleotides outside the gene matches: 16. Germline lookup yields CDR1 MDHEN and CDR2 SYDVKM. CDR3 protein: CASAPRTGGQLETQYF. DNA for the CDR3: TGTGCCAGCGCTCCCCGGACAGGAGGACAATTAGAGACCCAGTACTTC.

The chain links TRBV18 to TRBJ2-5; D perhaps matches TRBD1 (6 bases). Germline lookup yields CDR1 KGHSH and CDR2 LQKENI. This CDR3 spans 15 amino acids. V lost 4 bases and J 1 base, leaving 13 bases between the germline ends. The CDR3 nucleotides are TGTGCCAGCTCACGCTCCAGGGGATCCCAAGAGACCCAGTACTTC. This codes for CASSRSRGSQETQYF.